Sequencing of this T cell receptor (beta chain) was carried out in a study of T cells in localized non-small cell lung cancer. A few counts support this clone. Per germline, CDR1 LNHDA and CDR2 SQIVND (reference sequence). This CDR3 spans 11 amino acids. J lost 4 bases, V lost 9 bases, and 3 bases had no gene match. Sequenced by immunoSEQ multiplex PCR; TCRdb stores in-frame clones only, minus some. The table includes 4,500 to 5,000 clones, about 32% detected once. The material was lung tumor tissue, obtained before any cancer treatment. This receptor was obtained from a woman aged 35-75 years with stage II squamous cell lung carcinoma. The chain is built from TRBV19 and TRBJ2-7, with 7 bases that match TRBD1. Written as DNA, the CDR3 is TGTGCCAGGAAACAGGGGTACGAGCAGTACTTC. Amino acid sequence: CARKQGYEQYF.